Following are 28 T cell receptor beta chains from one sample sequenced in a study of shared clonotypes between healthy human individuals. Libraries were prepared by immunoSEQ multiplex PCR; TCRdb keeps only in-frame clonotypes and omits some of them. The sample contains a few million clones, less than 95% of which appear only once. Specimen: naive CD4+ T cells from PBMCs. Noted subset: CD45RA+ positively selected. The receptors stem from a man between 18 and 29 years old in good health. Some clones in this sample may be carry-over from other donors' samples.

The chain joins TRBV18 to TRBJ2-1; TRBD1 matches 7 bases. The ends lost 3 bases at V and 6 bases at J; junction bases unmatched: 11. Germline CDR1 reads KGHSH; CDR2 reads LQKENI. The CDR3 is 16 amino acids. This CDR3 reads CASSPPGTDWGNEQFF. CDR3 in DNA: TGTGCCAGCTCACCCCCTGGGACAGACTGGGGCAATGAGCAGTTCTTC.

The rearrangement links TRBV30 to TRBJ2-1; 9 positions match TRBD1. Germline V gene sequence: CDR1 GTSNPN, CDR2 SVGIG (reference sequence). The V and J ends lost 7 bases and 4 bases, in that order; junction bases with no gene match: 5. This CDR3 has 13 amino acids. As DNA, the CDR3 is TGTGCCTCTGACAGGGGGACGTACAATGAGCAGTTCTTC. This translates into CASDRGTYNEQFF.

This chain links TRBV7-9 with TRBJ1-1, with unresolved D. The CDR3 contains 14 residues. Trimming left V 5 bases short and J 3 bases short, with 13 bases between. CDR1 and CDR2 from the germline V gene are SEHNR and FQNEAQ (reference sequence). The CDR3 DNA is TGTGCCAGCAGCGTCGCATGGGCAGACACTGAAGCTTTCTTT. Protein: CASSVAWADTEAFF.

The chain joins TRBV28 to TRBJ2-7, with 7 bases lining up with TRBD1. The CDR3 spans 15 residues. CDR1 is MDHEN and CDR2 is SYDVKM in the germline V gene. Trimming at V came to 8 bases and at J to 8 bases, leaving 18 bases not matched to a gene. CDR3 coding DNA: TGTGCCAGCGCATGGGGACAGCGCGGCTATATGAAGCAGTACTTC. Its protein is CASAWGQRGYMKQYF.

This clone came up once. J is TRBJ1-2 and V is TRBV5-1; 9 bases are shared with TRBD1. CDR1 is SGHRS, CDR2 YFSETQ, per germline. This CDR3 is built from 15 residues. Losses at the gene ends were 3 bases for V and 4 bases for J; bases not matched to a gene: 7. The CDR3 DNA reads TGCGCCAGCAGCTCGGGACAGGGCCCCCTCTATGGCTACACCTTC. Its translation is CASSSGQGPLYGYTF.

The chain combines TRBV6-4 with TRBJ2-1; no reliable D call. CDR1 and CDR2 (germline): MRHNA, SNTAGT. V dropped 6 bases and J dropped 1 base, with 13 bases sitting between them. The CDR3 is 15 amino acids. CDR3 bases: TGTGCCAGCAGCAACGAACAAGGATCCTACAATGAGCAGTTCTTC. This codes for CASSNEQGSYNEQFF.

The rearrangement uses TRBV28 and TRBJ1-2; 10 bases agree with TRBD1. This CDR3 region has 16 residues. Looked up from germline, CDR1 is MDHEN and CDR2 is SYDVKM. J was trimmed by 5 bases and V by 5 bases; bases with no gene match: 11. The DNA for the CDR3 is TGTGCCAGCAGTACCGGGACAGGGGCCAGGAATTATGGCTACACCTTC. It is translated as CASSTGTGARNYGYTF.

This chain connects TRBV2 to TRBJ1-2; D is perhaps TRBD1 (5 bases). The CDR3 is 13 residues long. V lost 6 bases, J lost 4 bases, and 12 bases lay in between. CDR1 SNHLY and CDR2 FYNNEI come from the germline V gene. The CDR3 DNA sequence: TGTGCCAGCAGACGGCAGGGAGGCTATGGCTACACCTTC. Translation gives CASRRQGGYGYTF.

V and J are TRBV5-4 and TRBJ1-1; no reliable D call. This CDR3 spans 13 amino acids. V lost 6 bases to trimming and J lost 0 bases, with 9 bases between them. Per the germline V gene, CDR1 is SGHNT and CDR2 is YYREEE (reference sequence). As DNA, the CDR3 is TGTGCCAGCACTACAGCCCTGAACACTGAAGCTTTCTTT. Amino acids: CASTTALNTEAFF.

The rearrangement links TRBV7-2 to TRBJ2-7; D could derive from TRBD1 or TRBD2 (5 bases each). This CDR3 is 15 amino acids long. Trimming stripped 1 base from V and 2 bases from J, with 12 bases between. Germline V gene lookup returns CDR1 SGHTA and CDR2 FQGNSA. The CDR3 bases are TGTGCCAGCAGCTTAGGGGACCCGGGTACCTACGAGCAGTACTTC. Its protein is CASSLGDPGTYEQYF.

The rearrangement joins TRBV28 to TRBJ2-7; possibly TRBD1 for D (7 bases). The CDR3 contains 15 residues. Germline V CDR1 and CDR2: MDHEN, SYDVKM. V was clipped by 8 bases and J by 6 bases, with 23 bases between them. The CDR3 is CASQWDGGQSPEQYF. The CDR3, as DNA: TGTGCCAGCCAATGGGACGGGGGACAGTCGCCCGAGCAGTACTTC. The entire variable domain, with the rest obtained from reference TRBV28 and TRBJ2-7, is as follows: DVKVTQSSRYLVKRTGEKVFLECVQDMDHENMFWYRQDPGLGLRLIYFSYDVKMKEKGDIPEGYSVSREKKERFSLILESASTNQTSMYLCASQWDGGQSPEQYFGPGTRLTVT.

This chain connects TRBV28 to TRBJ2-1; 7 nucleotides match TRBD2. Germline values: CDR1 MDHEN, CDR2 SYDVKM. This CDR3 spans 15 amino acids. Germline trimming cut 6 bases from V and 8 bases from J; bases unmatched to any gene: 13. CDR3 sequence: CASRGAGLTFDEQFF. The CDR3 region has the DNA TGTGCCAGCAGGGGAGCGGGATTGACTTTTGATGAGCAGTTCTTC. Full variable domain (remainder filled in from reference TRBV28 and TRBJ2-1): DVKVTQSSRYLVKRTGEKVFLECVQDMDHENMFWYRQDPGLGLRLIYFSYDVKMKEKGDIPEGYSVSREKKERFSLILESASTNQTSMYLCASRGAGLTFDEQFFGPGTRLTVL.

The chain combines TRBV7-2 with TRBJ2-5, with TRBD1 matching 7 bases. Germline values: CDR1 SGHTA, CDR2 FQGNSA. J was trimmed by 1 base and V by 0 bases; bases with no gene match: 2. The CDR3 is 15 amino acids. The CDR3 spells CASSLATGPQETQYF. CDR3 nucleotides: TGTGCCAGCAGCTTAGCGACAGGGCCCCAAGAGACCCAGTACTTC.

The chain joins TRBV7-2 to TRBJ2-7; perhaps D is TRBD1 or TRBD2 (5 bases each). The germline V and J ends were trimmed by 5 bases and 3 bases, with 14 bases remaining between them. In germline, CDR1 is SGHTA, CDR2 FQGNSA. The CDR3 is made up of 14 amino acids. CDR3 nucleotides: TGTGCCAGCAGCCCTCGGGACCCAATCTACGAGCAGTACTTC. As protein: CASSPRDPIYEQYF.

J is TRBJ2-5 and V is TRBV5-8; 8 bases map to TRBD2. This CDR3 region has 15 residues. With 6 bases clipped from V and 4 bases from J, the junction kept 11 bases outside the gene matches. Germline values: CDR1 SGHTS, CDR2 YDEGEE. The CDR3 is CASTSGTGGRETQYF. The CDR3 DNA reads TGTGCCAGCACTTCCGGGACGGGAGGGAGAGAGACCCAGTACTTC.

The chain couples TRBV5-1 to TRBJ2-5; 7 bases line up with TRBD1. Germline V gene lookup returns CDR1 SGHRS and CDR2 YFSETQ. CDR3 length: 15 residues. V lost 4 bases and J lost 4; bases outside the gene matches: 10. The DNA of the CDR3 is TGCGCCAGCAGCCCCGGGACAGCATTGTCAGAGACCCAGTACTTC. This gives the protein CASSPGTALSETQYF.

The CDR3 DNA sequence: TGCGCCAGCAGCATAGACAGTCCGGGAAACACCATATATTTT. It encodes CASSIDSPGNTIYF. The chain combines TRBV5-1 with TRBJ1-3; a weak D match, TRBD1 (5 bases). The germline V gene has CDR1 SGHRS and CDR2 YFSETQ. The CDR3 extends over 14 amino acids. Trimming removed 4 bases from V and 4 bases from J, with 12 bases in between.

The chain joins TRBV18 to TRBJ1-4; TRBD1 might be the D (6 bases). Germline CDR1 KGHSH, CDR2 LQKENI. The V and J ends lost 0 bases and 0 bases respectively, with 14 bases between them. This CDR3 is built from 18 residues. Here the CDR3 DNA reads TGTGCCAGCTCACCACCGGGCACAGGGCGATCAACTAATGAAAAACTGTTTTTT. Its protein is CASSPPGTGRSTNEKLFF.

The chain carries TRBV25-1 and TRBJ2-3; tentatively, D is TRBD2 (6 bases). V was trimmed by 6 bases and J by 2 bases, leaving 12 bases between them. This CDR3 has 14 residues. Germline V gene sequence: CDR1 MGHDK, CDR2 SYGVNS. In nucleotides, the CDR3 is TGTGCCAGCAGCCGACTAGTGTTCACAGATACGCAGTATTTT. It yields the protein CASSRLVFTDTQYF. Drawing the rest from reference TRBV25-1 and TRBJ2-3, the complete variable domain is EADIYQTPRYLVIGTGKKITLECSQTMGHDKMYWYQQDPGMELHLIHYSYGVNSTEKGDLSSESTVSRIRTEHFPLTLESARPSHTSQYLCASSRLVFTDTQYFGPGTRLTVL.

The rearrangement links TRBV28 to TRBJ1-2; tentatively, D is TRBD1 (6 bases). Germline V gene sequence: CDR1 MDHEN, CDR2 SYDVKM. With 4 bases removed from V and 5 bases from J, the gap between germline ends came to 23 bases. The CDR3 has 17 residues. Here the CDR3 reads CASSSSGLNLRGYGYTF. DNA of the CDR3: TGTGCCAGCAGTTCGTCGGGACTGAACCTAAGGGGGTATGGCTACACCTTC.

The chain uses TRBV2 and TRBJ2-7; tentatively, D is TRBD2 (6 bases). From germline, CDR1 is SNHLY and CDR2 FYNNEI. The CDR3 is made up of 14 amino acids. V was shortened by 6 bases and J by 0 bases, with 12 bases between the two germline ends. CDR3 sequence reads: CASRGGLFSYEQYF. CDR3 nucleotides: TGTGCCAGCAGGGGGGGTCTATTCTCCTACGAGCAGTACTTC. The entire variable domain, with the rest obtained from reference TRBV2 and TRBJ2-7, is as follows: EPEVTQTPSHQVTQMGQEVILRCVPISNHLYFYWYRQILGQKVEFLVSFYNNEISEKSEIFDDQFSVERPDGSNFTLKIRSTKLEDSAMYFCASRGGLFSYEQYFGPGTRLTVT.

The chain joins TRBV30 to TRBJ2-2, with D possibly called TRBD1 or TRBD2 (5 bases each). The ends were cut back, 0 bases at V and 2 bases at J, with 16 bases in the middle. The CDR3 runs to 17 residues. The germline gives CDR1 GTSNPN, CDR2 SVGIG (reference sequence). The CDR3 reads CAWSVLWGRANTGELFF. The CDR3 bases are TGTGCCTGGAGTGTACTGTGGGGGAGAGCCAACACCGGGGAGCTGTTTTTT. Full variable domain (missing parts from reference TRBV30 and TRBJ2-2): SQTIHQWPATLVQPVGSPLSLECTVEGTSNPNLYWYRQAAGRGLQLLFYSVGIGQISSEVPQNLSASRPQDRQFILSSKKLLLSDSGFYLCAWSVLWGRANTGELFFGEGSRLTVL.

In its sample, this clone was seen a few times. The V call is TRBV28, the J call TRBJ2-7; D unresolved. Germline V gives CDR1 MDHEN, CDR2 SYDVKM. The CDR3 spans 14 residues. Trimming stripped 6 bases from V and 3 bases from J, with 15 bases between. The CDR3 spells CASRPPDGYYEQYF. The CDR3 nucleotides are TGTGCCAGCAGACCACCCGACGGCTACTACGAGCAGTACTTC.

A note on this clone: One junction end disagrees with the germline gene, perhaps due to a read error. The chain joins TRBV6-5 to TRBJ2-2; D may match TRBD1 or TRBD2 (6 bases each). The CDR3 is made up of 15 amino acids. Per germline, CDR1 MNHEY and CDR2 SVGAGI. The CDR3 DNA is TGTGCCAGGAGTTTGGGGGGCGCCTTAACCGGGGAGCTGTTTTTT. Amino acids: CARSLGGALTGELFF.

The gene calls are TRBV5-1 and TRBJ2-5; possible D gene TRBD1, 6 bases. The length of the CDR3 is 17 residues. V lost 0 bases to trimming and J lost 4 bases, with 19 bases between them. Germline-derived CDR1 and CDR2 are SGHRS and YFSETQ. The DNA of the CDR3 is TGCGCCAGCAGCTTGGAGGGGACACCGGGTATGAGAGAGACCCAGTACTTC. It encodes CASSLEGTPGMRETQYF.

The rearrangement links TRBV2 to TRBJ2-1; 8 bases line up with TRBD2. Germline loops: CDR1 SNHLY, CDR2 FYNNEI. The ends lost 11 bases at V and 7 bases at J; junction bases unmatched: 16. The CDR3 contains 15 residues. The CDR3 DNA reads as TGTGCCGGCCTTAGTGGGAGCGGGAGAAGGAATGAGCAGTTCTTC. Translation gives CAGLSGSGRRNEQFF. Together with reference TRBV2 and TRBJ2-1, the CDR3 gives the full variable domain: EPEVTQTPSHQVTQMGQEVILRCVPISNHLYFYWYRQILGQKVEFLVSFYNNEISEKSEIFDDQFSVERPDGSNFTLKIRSTKLEDSAMYFCAGLSGSGRRNEQFFGPGTRLTVL.

There are a few counts of this clone. The gene calls are TRBV5-1 and TRBJ1-1; D is unclear. V was pared by 0 bases and J by 1 base, with 7 bases between. Germline CDR1 SGHRS, CDR2 YFSETQ. CDR3 size: 14 residues. CDR3 loop: CASSLAMENTEAFF. CDR3 coding DNA: TGCGCCAGCAGCTTGGCCATGGAGAACACTGAAGCTTTCTTT.

The CDR3 is CASLSSRSSYEQYF. The CDR3 coding sequence is TGTGCCAGCCTTTCCAGCAGGTCGTCCTACGAGCAGTACTTC. V gene TRBV6-5 combines with J gene TRBJ2-5; D gene uncertain. TRBJ2-7 explains the end of the DNA better; the J call may be wrong. This CDR3 contains 14 residues. In germline, CDR1 is MNHEY, CDR2 SVGAGI.